This T cell receptor beta chain stems from a study of OX40 agonist ivuxolimab in advanced cancers. The cohort excluded patients with autoimmune disease history or systemic immunosuppression. The CDR3 has 14 amino acids. The V gene lost 5 bases and the J gene lost 4 bases, with 11 bases spanning the gap. The germline gives CDR1 SGHTA, CDR2 FQGTGA. TCRdb's copy holds only in-frame clones and misses some; the assay was immunoSEQ multiplex PCR. The repertoire consists of about 99,000 clones, with around 96% occurring once and the leading ten covering 2% to 2.5%. The source was CD4+ or CD8+ T cells sorted from blood, collected in a trial of the OX40 agonist ivuxolimab. The receptor comes from an adult with an advanced solid tumor such as melanoma, head and neck, liver or kidney cancer. V and J are TRBV7-3 and TRBJ2-2, with D unclear. CDR3 amino acids: CASSPDAATGELFF. The CDR3 DNA is TGTGCCAGCAGCCCAGACGCGGCCACCGGGGAGCTGTTTTTT.